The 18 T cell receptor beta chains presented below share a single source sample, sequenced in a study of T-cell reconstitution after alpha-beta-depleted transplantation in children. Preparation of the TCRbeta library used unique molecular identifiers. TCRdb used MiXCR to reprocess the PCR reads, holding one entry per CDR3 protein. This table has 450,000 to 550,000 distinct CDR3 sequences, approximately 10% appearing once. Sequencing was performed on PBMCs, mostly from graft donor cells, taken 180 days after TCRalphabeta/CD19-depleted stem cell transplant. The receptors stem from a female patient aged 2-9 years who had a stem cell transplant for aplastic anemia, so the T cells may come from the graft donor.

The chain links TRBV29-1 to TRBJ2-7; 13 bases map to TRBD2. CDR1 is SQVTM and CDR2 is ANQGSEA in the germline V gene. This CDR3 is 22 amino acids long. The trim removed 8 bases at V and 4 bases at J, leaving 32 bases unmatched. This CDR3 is CSLPGPLRPGGAGLAGLYEQYV. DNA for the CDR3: TGCAGCCTTCCCGGGCCTTTGCGTCCGGGGGGTGCGGGACTAGCGGGACTTTACGAGCAGTACGTC.

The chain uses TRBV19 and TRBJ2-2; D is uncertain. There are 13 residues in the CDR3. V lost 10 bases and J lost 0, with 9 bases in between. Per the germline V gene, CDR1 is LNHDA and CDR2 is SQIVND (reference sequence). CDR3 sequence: CATPVTNTGELFF. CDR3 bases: TGTGCCACCCCGGTGACGAACACCGGGGAGCTGTTTTTT.

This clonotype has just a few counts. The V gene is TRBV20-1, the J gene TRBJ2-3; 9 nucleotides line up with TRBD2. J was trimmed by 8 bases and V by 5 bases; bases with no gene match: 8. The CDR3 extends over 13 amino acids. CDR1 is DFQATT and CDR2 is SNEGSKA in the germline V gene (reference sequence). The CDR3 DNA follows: TGCAGTGCTGGGACTAGCCCTCAGCTTACGCAGTATTTT. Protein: CSAGTSPQLTQYF.

The CDR3 nucleotides read TGTGCCAGCAGCCTAGCGGGAGGGCCCATCCCCCCGAACACCGGGGAGCTGTTTTTT. The encoded protein is CASSLAGGPIPPNTGELFF. The rearrangement links TRBV12-3 or TRBV12-4 to TRBJ2-2; 12 bases are shared with TRBD2. V was clipped by 6 bases and J by 0 bases; unmatched bases: 11. The CDR3 consists of 19 residues.

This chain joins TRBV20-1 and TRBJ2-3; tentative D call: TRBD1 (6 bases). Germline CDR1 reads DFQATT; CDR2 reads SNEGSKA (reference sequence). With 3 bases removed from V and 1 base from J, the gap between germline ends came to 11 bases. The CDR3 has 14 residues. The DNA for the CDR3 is TGCAGTGCTAGTGGCAGGGGTGGCACAGATACGCAGTATTTT. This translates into CSASGRGGTDTQYF.

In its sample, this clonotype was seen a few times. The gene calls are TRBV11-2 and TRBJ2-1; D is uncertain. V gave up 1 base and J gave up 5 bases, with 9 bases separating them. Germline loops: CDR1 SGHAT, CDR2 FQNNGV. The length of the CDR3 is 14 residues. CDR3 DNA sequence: TGTGCCAGCAGCTTAGTAGGGCGGCACAATGAGCAGTTCTTC. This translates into CASSLVGRHNEQFF.

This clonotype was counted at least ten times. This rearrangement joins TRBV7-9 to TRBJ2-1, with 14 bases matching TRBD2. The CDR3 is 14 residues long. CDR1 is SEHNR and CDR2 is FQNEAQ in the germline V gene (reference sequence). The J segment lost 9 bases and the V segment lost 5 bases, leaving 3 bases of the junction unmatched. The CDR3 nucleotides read TGTGCCAGCAGCGGGACTAGCGGGAGCGGTGAGCAGTTCTTC. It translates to CASSGTSGSGEQFF. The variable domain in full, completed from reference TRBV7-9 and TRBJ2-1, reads DTGVSQNPRHKITKRGQNVTFRCDPISEHNRLYWYRQTLGQGPEFLTYFQNEAQLEKSRLLSDRFSAERPKGSFSTLEIQRTEQGDSAMYLCASSGTSGSGEQFFGPGTRLTVL.

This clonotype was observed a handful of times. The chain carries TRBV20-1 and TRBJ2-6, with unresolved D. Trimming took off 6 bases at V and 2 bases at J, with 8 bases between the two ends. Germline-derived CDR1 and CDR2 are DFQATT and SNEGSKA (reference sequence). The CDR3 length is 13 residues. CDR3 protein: CSAIDTGANVLTF. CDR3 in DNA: TGCAGTGCCATAGACACTGGGGCCAACGTCCTGACTTTC.

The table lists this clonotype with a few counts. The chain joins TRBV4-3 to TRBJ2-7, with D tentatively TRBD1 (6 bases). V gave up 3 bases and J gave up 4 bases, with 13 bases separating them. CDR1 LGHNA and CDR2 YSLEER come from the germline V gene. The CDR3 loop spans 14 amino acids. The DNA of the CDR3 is TGCGCCAGCAGCCAGGGGCGACAGGCTTACGAGCAGTACTTC. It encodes CASSQGRQAYEQYF.

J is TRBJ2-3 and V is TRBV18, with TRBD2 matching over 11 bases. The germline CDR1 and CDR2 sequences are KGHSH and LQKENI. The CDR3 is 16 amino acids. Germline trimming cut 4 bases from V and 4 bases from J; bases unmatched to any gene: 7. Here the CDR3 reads CASSLTSGASADTQYF. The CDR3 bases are TGTGCCAGCTCACTGACTAGCGGGGCCTCCGCAGATACGCAGTATTTT.

The CDR3 loop is CASSLLKPEGETQYF. In nucleotides, the CDR3 is TGTGCCAGCAGCCTCCTCAAGCCCGAAGGGGAGACCCAGTACTTC. The chain is built from TRBV7-8 and TRBJ2-5; D gene ambiguous. CDR3 length: 15 residues. The germline CDR1 and CDR2 sequences are SGHVS and FQNEAQ. The V end lost 5 bases, the J end lost 5 bases, and 18 bases lay between the germline ends.

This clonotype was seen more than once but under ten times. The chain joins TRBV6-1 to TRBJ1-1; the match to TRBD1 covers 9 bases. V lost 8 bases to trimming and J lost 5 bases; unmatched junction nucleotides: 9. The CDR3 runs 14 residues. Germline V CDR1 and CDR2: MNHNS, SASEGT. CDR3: CASREGTGRTEAFF. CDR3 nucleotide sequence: TGTGCCAGCCGAGAGGGGACAGGGAGGACTGAAGCTTTCTTT.

DNA for the CDR3: TGTGCCAGCAAACGACTAGGCGAAGCTTTCTTT. Translated, it gives CASKRLGEAFF. The chain employs TRBV6-2 or TRBV6-3 and TRBJ1-1; D is ambiguous. In germline, CDR1 is MNHEY, CDR2 SVGEGT. The CDR3 covers 11 residues. V was clipped by 7 bases and J by 8 bases, with 11 bases between them.

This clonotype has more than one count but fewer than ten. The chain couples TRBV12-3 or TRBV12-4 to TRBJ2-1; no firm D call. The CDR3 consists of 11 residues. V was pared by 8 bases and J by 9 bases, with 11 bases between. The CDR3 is CASASVGEQFF. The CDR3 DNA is TGTGCCAGCGCGTCGGTGGGTGAGCAGTTCTTC.

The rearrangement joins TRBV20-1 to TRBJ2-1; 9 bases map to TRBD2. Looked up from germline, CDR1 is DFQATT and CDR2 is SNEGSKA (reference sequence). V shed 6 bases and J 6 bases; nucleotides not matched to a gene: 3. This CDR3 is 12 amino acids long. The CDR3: CSAGGRANEQFF. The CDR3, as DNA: TGCAGTGCGGGCGGGAGGGCCAATGAGCAGTTCTTC.

The CDR3 spells CSFWTSGARGTGELFF. The DNA for the CDR3 is TGCAGCTTTTGGACTAGCGGGGCCCGGGGCACCGGGGAGCTGTTTTTT. The chain is built from TRBV29-1 and TRBJ2-2; 12 bases align to TRBD2. Per the germline V gene, CDR1 is SQVTM and CDR2 is ANQGSEA. Germline trimming cut 8 bases from V and 4 bases from J; bases unmatched to any gene: 11. CDR3 length: 16 amino acids.

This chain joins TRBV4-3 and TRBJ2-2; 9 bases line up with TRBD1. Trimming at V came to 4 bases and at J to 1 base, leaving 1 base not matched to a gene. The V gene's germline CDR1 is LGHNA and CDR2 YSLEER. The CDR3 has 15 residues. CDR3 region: CASSRDRENTGELFF. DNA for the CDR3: TGCGCCAGCAGCCGGGACAGGGAGAACACCGGGGAGCTGTTTTTT.

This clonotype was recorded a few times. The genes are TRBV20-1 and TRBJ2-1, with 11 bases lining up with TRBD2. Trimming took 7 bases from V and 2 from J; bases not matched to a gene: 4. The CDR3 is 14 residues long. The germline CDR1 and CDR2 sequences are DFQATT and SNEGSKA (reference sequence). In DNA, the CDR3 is TGCAGTGTTCCGGGACTAGCGGCCTACAATGAGCAGTTCTTC. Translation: CSVPGLAAYNEQFF.